The 22 T cell receptor beta chains presented below share a single source sample, sequenced in a study of T cell changes during pregnancy in multiple sclerosis. Sequenced by immunoSEQ multiplex PCR; TCRdb stores in-frame clones only, minus some. The sample yields around 49,000 clones, 80% to 95% seen once. The sequencing here drew on CD4+ T cells from peripheral blood mononuclear cells, taken after pregnancy. These receptor sequences come from a female donor in good health, enrolled as a control in a pregnancy study.

This clone has a single count. This chain links TRBV7-9 with TRBJ2-1, with 8 positions matching TRBD2. The germline CDR1 and CDR2 sequences are SEHNR and FQNEAQ (reference sequence). This CDR3 is 15 amino acids long. J gave up 6 bases and V 2 bases, and 6 bases lay outside the gene matches. The CDR3 loop is CASSLSAGGLNEQFF. The CDR3 nucleotides read TGTGCCAGCAGCTTATCCGCGGGAGGTCTCAATGAGCAGTTCTTC.

This clone was seen only a few times. This chain links TRBV28 with TRBJ1-2; tentatively, D is TRBD1 (5 bases). Germline V CDR1 and CDR2: MDHEN, SYDVKM. The V and J ends lost 6 bases and 10 bases respectively, with 15 bases between them. CDR3 length: 12 amino acids. The CDR3 DNA reads TGTGCCAGCAGGACAGCTCAAACTAACTACACCTTC. It specifies CASRTAQTNYTF.

The rearrangement joins TRBV5-8 to TRBJ2-1, with a tentative D call TRBD2 (7 bases). The CDR3 has 13 residues. V gave up 5 bases and J gave up 7 bases, with 13 bases separating them. From germline, CDR1 is SGHTS and CDR2 YDEGEE. The CDR3 coding sequence is TGTGCCAGCAGTCGCGGGGGCTGGAATGAGCAGTTCTTC. Residues: CASSRGGWNEQFF.

The gene calls are TRBV15 and TRBJ1-5; D is uncertain. Trimming took off 0 bases at V and 7 bases at J, with 7 bases between the two ends. CDR3 length: 13 residues. Germline values: CDR1 LNHNV, CDR2 YYDKDF (reference sequence). The DNA of the CDR3 is TGTGCCACCAGCAGAGAACGGGGACAGCCCCAGCATTTT. Residues: CATSRERGQPQHF.

The chain has TRBV27 and TRBJ2-3, with D hard to call. Per germline, CDR1 MNHEY and CDR2 SMNVEV (reference sequence). Trimming removed 8 bases from V and 2 bases from J, with 14 bases in between. The length of the CDR3 is 14 residues. CDR3 bases: TGTGCCAGCCGAGGATGGGTAACCACAGATACGCAGTATTTT. Translation gives CASRGWVTTDTQYF.

V is TRBV27 and J is TRBJ2-5, with 7 bases fitting TRBD1. V trimming: 6 bases; J trimming: 5 bases; junction bases outside the gene matches: 9. Germline V gives CDR1 MNHEY, CDR2 SMNVEV (reference sequence). CDR3 length equals 14 residues. CDR3 nucleotides: TGTGCCAGCAGCGCCCGACAGGGTCAGGAGACCCAGTACTTC. It encodes CASSARQGQETQYF.

The chain couples TRBV21-1 to TRBJ2-7; no check of the table's D call, TRBD2, against the DNA was made. TRBV21-1 is a pseudogene segment. This CDR3 has 15 amino acids. In DNA, the CDR3 is TGTGCCAGCACCATAGGAGGACCGACCGGTTACGAGCAGTACTTC. Translation gives CASTIGGPTGYEQYF.

The chain employs TRBV5-1 and TRBJ2-7; perhaps TRBD1 as D (6 bases). Germline CDR1 SGHRS, CDR2 YFSETQ. Between the trimmed V and J ends, which lost 4 bases and 0 bases, there was a span of 14 bases. CDR3 length equals 15 residues. The CDR3, as DNA: TGCGCCAGCAGCCCAATCCCAGGGGCCTCCTACGAGCAGTACTTC. Translated, it gives CASSPIPGASYEQYF. Full variable domain (missing parts from reference TRBV5-1 and TRBJ2-7): KAGVTQTPRYLIKTRGQQVTLSCSPISGHRSVSWYQQTPGQGLQFLFEYFSETQRNKGNFPGRFSGRQFSNSRSEMNVSTLELGDSALYLCASSPIPGASYEQYFGPGTRLTVT.

The chain joins TRBV2 to TRBJ2-1; D is uncertain. The CDR3 has 15 residues. Germline CDR1 and CDR2: SNHLY and FYNNEI. The germline V and J ends were trimmed by 2 bases and 5 bases, with 13 bases remaining between them. The CDR3 DNA reads TGTGCCAGCAGTGAAAACGCTGGCTCAAACAATGAGCAGTTCTTC. It encodes CASSENAGSNNEQFF.

This chain links TRBV15 with TRBJ2-5; the D gene is possibly TRBD2 (5 bases). Trimming took 6 bases from V and 2 from J, leaving 10 bases between them. The CDR3 runs to 13 residues. Germline V lookup: CDR1 LNHNV, CDR2 YYDKDF (reference sequence). Written as DNA, the CDR3 is TGTGCCACCAGGAGGGTGTCACAAGAGACCCAGTACTTC. It specifies CATRRVSQETQYF.

This clone has a single count. V is TRBV7-8 and J is TRBJ1-4; TRBD1 is a possible D gene (5 bases). Trimming removed 5 bases from V and 5 bases from J, with 12 bases in between. Germline values: CDR1 SGHVS, CDR2 FQNEAQ. The CDR3 loop spans 14 amino acids. CDR3 residues: CASSRQTSNEKLFF. The CDR3 nucleotides read TGTGCCAGCAGCCGACAGACCTCCAATGAAAAACTGTTTTTT. Supplemented by reference TRBV7-8 and TRBJ1-4, the full variable domain reads GAGVSQSPRYKVAKRGQDVALRCDPISGHVSLFWYQQALGQGPEFLTYFQNEAQLDKSGLPSDRFFAERPEGSVSTLKIQRTQQEDSAVYLCASSRQTSNEKLFFGSGTQLSVL.

This clone was picked up one time. The gene calls are TRBV6-1 and TRBJ1-5; 7 nucleotides line up with TRBD1. The CDR3 covers 15 residues. V dropped 4 bases and J dropped 3; count of bases not matched to a gene: 6. CDR1 is MNHNS, CDR2 SASEGT, per germline. The CDR3 is CASSGGTDNNQPQHF. In nucleotides, the CDR3 is TGTGCCAGCAGTGGGGGGACAGACAACAATCAGCCCCAGCATTTT.

Concerning this clone: At one boundary the junction diverges from the germline segment, which might be a read error. CDR3 sequence: CASRQEYGYAF. CDR3 coding DNA: TGTGCCAGCAGACAGGAGTATGGCTACGCCTTC. This chain uses TRBV6-1 with TRBJ1-2, with D possibly being TRBD1 (5 bases). Per the germline V gene, CDR1 is MNHNS and CDR2 is SASEGT. This CDR3 is 11 amino acids long.

V usage is TRBV9 and J usage is TRBJ1-2; no clear D. V lost 4 bases and J 3 bases, leaving 13 bases between the germline ends. CDR1 and CDR2 from the germline V gene are SGDLS and YYNGEE. The CDR3 has 14 amino acids. The CDR3 DNA reads TGTGCCAGCAGCCCAACCGGGTTCTACTATGGCTACACCTTC. This translates into CASSPTGFYYGYTF.

The chain combines TRBV30 with TRBJ2-7; 8 bases align to TRBD1. Trimming removed 5 bases from V and 4 bases from J; junction bases left unmatched: 7. Germline V gives CDR1 GTSNPN, CDR2 SVGIG (reference sequence). The length of the CDR3 is 13 residues. CDR3 region: CAWSGQAGYEQYF. The CDR3, as DNA: TGTGCCTGGTCGGGACAGGCTGGGTACGAGCAGTACTTC.

This rearrangement joins TRBV5-6 to TRBJ2-2; maybe TRBD1 (6 bases). With 2 bases removed from V and 6 bases from J, the gap between germline ends came to 8 bases. CDR3 length equals 13 residues. Looked up from germline, CDR1 is SGHDT and CDR2 is YYEEEE. The CDR3 spells CASSFTGSGELFF. The DNA of the CDR3 is TGTGCCAGCAGCTTTACAGGGTCCGGGGAGCTGTTTTTT.

This chain connects TRBV29-1 to TRBJ1-2; 10 bases agree with TRBD1. Germline CDR1 SQVTM, CDR2 ANQGSEA. CDR3 size: 13 residues. V shed 1 base and J 7 bases; nucleotides not matched to a gene: 3. The DNA for the CDR3 is TGCAGCGTTGAAGTGACAGGGGGCTCTGGCTACACCTTC. This codes for CSVEVTGGSGYTF.

The rearrangement uses TRBV5-4 and TRBJ2-7, with 8 nucleotides matching TRBD2. V lost 10 bases, J lost 2 bases, and 11 bases stayed unmatched. The CDR3 spans 14 residues. Germline V lookup: CDR1 SGHNT, CDR2 YYREEE (reference sequence). The CDR3, as DNA: TGTGCCTCCTCCCCGGGGGGGCCTACCTACGAGCAGTACTTC. It codes for CASSPGGPTYEQYF.

V and J are TRBV6-5 and TRBJ2-3, with 14 nucleotides matching TRBD2. The CDR3 is made up of 15 amino acids. Germline V CDR1 and CDR2: MNHEY, SVGAGI. Trimming at V came to 6 bases and at J to 7 bases, leaving 6 bases not matched to a gene. The CDR3 region has the DNA TGTGCCAGCAGGGTTGGGACTAGCGGGAGTTATACGCAGTATTTT. Translation gives CASRVGTSGSYTQYF.

The chain recombines TRBV7-9 with TRBJ2-7; 7 bases agree with TRBD1. V lost 4 bases to trimming and J lost 0 bases; unmatched junction nucleotides: 9. CDR1 and CDR2 from the germline V gene are SEHNR and FQNEAQ (reference sequence). The CDR3 has 16 amino acids. CDR3 nucleotide sequence: TGTGCCAGCAGCTCCTTTCCGGGACAGTCCTCCTACGAGCAGTACTTC. Amino acids: CASSSFPGQSSYEQYF.

V usage is TRBV2 and J usage is TRBJ1-4; D is undetermined. The CDR3 consists of 13 residues. Germline V gene sequence: CDR1 SNHLY, CDR2 FYNNEI. Trimming cost V 4 bases and J 1 base, with 4 bases left between them. The CDR3 DNA sequence: TGTGCCAGCAGTGGCAGAACTAATGAAAAACTGTTTTTT. Residues: CASSGRTNEKLFF.

The rearrangement joins TRBV2 to TRBJ2-3; the match to TRBD2 covers 7 bases. CDR1 SNHLY and CDR2 FYNNEI come from the germline V gene. V dropped 7 bases and J dropped 2; count of bases not matched to a gene: 3. The CDR3 is made up of 13 amino acids. The CDR3 sequence: CASIRDYTDTQYF. DNA for the CDR3: TGTGCCAGCATCCGGGACTACACAGATACGCAGTATTTT.